These T cell receptor beta chains were read from a single sample in a study of blood T cell repertoires in COVID-19. Repertoires were generated with immunoSEQ multiplex PCR, while TCRdb's copy carries only in-frame clones and drops some. In the table there are a few hundred thousand clones, 88% of which are singletons. Sequencing was carried out using PBMCs or T cells enriched from blood (not recorded which). These receptors were collected from a woman in her thirties or forties who had recovered from COVID-19. CDR3s include the opening cysteine and the closing phenylalanine or tryptophan. The D gene is left open where the match is weak. Clone size, where shown, is once, few, many, or a class for clones that have expanded.

TRBJ1-2 | . | . | TRBV12-3/TRBV12-4 | TGTGCCAGCAGTTTAGCTAGCAGCTATGGCTACACCTTC | CASSLASSYGYTF
TRBJ2-5 | once | . | TRBV7-9 | TGTGCCAGCAGCCCAGGGGAGGAGACCCAGTACTTC | CASSPGEETQYF
TRBJ1-3 | . | TRBD1 | TRBV5-1 | TGCGCCAGCAGCCCCGGACAGGCGGGAAACACCATATATTTT | CASSPGQAGNTIYF
TRBJ1-1 | once | . | TRBV12-3/TRBV12-4 | TGTGCCAGCAGTTCCGCAGGTTACACTGAAGCTTTCTTT | CASSSAGYTEAFF
TRBJ1-6 | . | . | TRBV21-1 | TGTGCCAGCAGCATACGGACAGGGCCCTCCTATAATTCACCCCTCCACTTT | CASSIRTGPSYNSPLHF
TRBJ1-2 | once | . | TRBV5-6 | TGTGCCAGCAGCTTTAGAGGTAACGTTAGAAACTATGGCTACACCTTC | CASSFRGNVRNYGYTF
TRBJ1-2 | . | TRBD1 | TRBV28 | TGTGCCAGCAGTCCCGGGACAGCGCGCTATGGCTACACCTTC | CASSPGTARYGYTF
TRBJ1-1 | . | . | TRBV27 | TGTGCCAGCAGTACAACCCAGACAATCTCAACTGAAGCTTTCTTT | CASSTTQTISTEAFF
TRBJ2-2 | . | . | TRBV25-1 | TGTGCCAGCAGCAGCCATAGGGGGGGGACCGGGGAGCTGTTTTTT | CASSSHRGGTGELFF
TRBJ1-2 | . | . | TRBV27 | TGTGCCAGCAGTTTAGGGGTCGGAGGTCTCTATGGCTACACCTTC | CASSLGVGGLYGYTF
TRBJ1-5 | . | . | TRBV5-5 | TGTGCCAGCAGCAACCAGGGTATCCAGCAGCCCCAGCATTTT | CASSNQGIQQPQHF
TRBJ1-1 | . | . | TRBV7-9 | TGTGCCAGCAGCGCGATACAGGGCCGTGGGAACACTGAAGCTTTCTTT | CASSAIQGRGNTEAFF
TRBJ2-7 | . | . | TRBV11-3 | TGTGCCAGCAGCTCGGAGGGGGCGGTACTTTACGAGCAGTACTTC | CASSSEGAVLYEQYF
TRBJ1-1 | . | . | TRBV7-6 | TGTGCCAGCAGCCAATTAACACAAATGAACACTGAAGCTTTCTTT | CASSQLTQMNTEAFF
TRBJ1-5 | . | . | TRBV12-5 | TGTGCTAGTGGTTTACTTGACAATCAGCCCCAGCATTTT | CASGLLDNQPQHF
TRBJ1-2 | . | TRBD1 | TRBV29-1 | TGCAGCGTTGACTTGGGACAGGGACACTATGGCTACACCTTC | CSVDLGQGHYGYTF
TRBJ1-1 | . | TRBD1 | TRBV25-1 | TGTGCCAGCATATTGGGGGACAGGACTGAAGCTTTCTTT | CASILGDRTEAFF
TRBJ2-4 | . | . | TRBV29-1 | TGCAGTATTACCCCCGTACCCAGGGTACCCAAAAACATTCAGTACTTC | CSITPVPRVPKNIQYF
TRBJ2-7 | . | TRBD2 | TRBV15 | TGTGCCACCAGTTCAAGACTAGCGGAGACCTACGAGCAGTACTTC | CATSSRLAETYEQYF